This T cell receptor (beta chain) was identified in a study of immune evolution from preneoplasia to lung adenocarcinoma. As for the study in general: HLA loss of heterozygosity: about 7% AIS, about 14% MIA, over 25% ADC, none AAH.

Of note for this clone: Its specificity is unknown.

Patient tissue came from resections in Japan or China, 2014–2017. Macro-dissection enriched premalignant or tumor cells before nucleic acid extraction. The assay was immunoSEQ multiplex PCR, and TCRdb's table has in-frame clones only and misses some. The sample has about 14,000 clones, roughly 80% seen once; the top ten hold approximately 4.2%. Germline V lookup: CDR1 KGHSH, CDR2 LQKENI. Trimming at V came to 3 bases and at J to 8 bases, leaving 1 base not matched to a gene. The CDR3 is 14 amino acids. Points from the study as a whole: Later-stage lesions appeared to have more T cells, more diversity, less clonality.

V and J are TRBV18 and TRBJ1-6; 10 positions match TRBD1. The TCR was taken from a person aged 70 to 85 with lung adenocarcinoma. Sequencing used FFPE minimally invasive lung adenocarcinoma tissue. CDR3 nucleotides: TGTGCCAGCTCACCTGGACAGGGGGATTCACCCCTCCACTTT. Residues: CASSPGQGDSPLHF.